This is a list of T cell receptor beta chains from one sample in a study of siplizumab effects on memory and regulatory T cells. TCRdb's table, derived via immunoSEQ multiplex PCR, lists solely in-frame clones and lacks some. The top ten hold more than 10% of the sample, which has 95,000 to 100,000 clones, about 93% seen once. Sequencing was performed on non-Treg CD4+ T cells sorted from blood. Source of these receptors: a human donor in good health. The CDR3 runs from the conserved cysteine through the conserved F or W.

V: TRBV7-3
J: TRBJ2-3
CDR3: CASSPRPGLTTDTQYF

V: TRBV30
J: TRBJ2-1
CDR3: CAWGLGRIEQFF

V: TRBV28
J: TRBJ1-1
CDR3: CASTGQSNTEAFF

V: TRBV25-1
J: TRBJ2-2
CDR3: CASSEMNTGELFF

V: TRBV18
J: TRBJ1-1
CDR3: CASSPRDSLNTEAFF

V: TRBV5-1
J: TRBJ2-3
CDR3: CASSSWTGGTDTQYF

V: TRBV7-2
J: TRBJ2-5
CDR3: CASSRQVLGTSQETQYF

V: TRBV6-5
J: TRBJ2-1
CDR3: CASSQTSGRVGEQFF

V: TRBV7-9
J: TRBJ2-1
CDR3: CASRTIGQGEQFF

V: TRBV6-5
J: TRBJ2-7
CDR3: CASGGNYEQYF

V: TRBV28
J: TRBJ1-2
CDR3: CASSIPGQGFGYTF

V: TRBV2
J: TRBJ2-1
CDR3: CASKRDRGDNEQFF

V: TRBV28
J: TRBJ2-3
CDR3: CASSPQGAIDTQYF

V: TRBV29-1
J: TRBJ1-1
CDR3: CSGSNRDTEAFF

V: TRBV30
J: TRBJ1-5
CDR3: CAWSGDRVNQPQHF

V: TRBV4-1
J: TRBJ2-3
CDR3: CASSQDGTSRPDTQYF

V: TRBV6-6
J: TRBJ1-3
CDR3: CASSPRTGGNTIYF

V: TRBV28
J: TRBJ2-1
CDR3: CASSPRTSTYNEQFF

V: TRBV10-3
J: TRBJ2-6
CDR3: CAIKGYGANVLTF

V: TRBV4-3
J: TRBJ2-3
CDR3: CASSQDDGRVDTQYF

V: TRBV2
J: TRBJ2-7
CDR3: CASSEGTSGFSYEQYF

V: TRBV18
J: TRBJ2-2
CDR3: CASSPRNTGELFF

V: TRBV7-2
J: TRBJ2-3
CDR3: CASSRLAGGPRLNTQYF

V: TRBV14
J: TRBJ2-1
CDR3: CASSGRGYNEQFF

V: TRBV27
J: TRBJ1-5
CDR3: CASSPDRNQPQHF

V: TRBV10-3
J: TRBJ2-7
CDR3: CAISGLGGPYEQYF

V: TRBV7-9
J: TRBJ1-2
CDR3: CASSLFYGYTF

V: TRBV5-1
J: TRBJ2-7
CDR3: CASSLKAGGEQYF

V: TRBV7-3
J: TRBJ1-1
CDR3: CASSLGEHKVTEAFF

V: TRBV11-3
J: TRBJ2-1
CDR3: CASSLGYNEQFF

V: TRBV19
J: TRBJ1-5
CDR3: CASTNREVGNQPQHF

V: TRBV30
J: TRBJ1-4
CDR3: CAWSLQGENEKLFF

V: TRBV25-1
J: TRBJ1-1
CDR3: CASSDPLTPTEAFF

V: TRBV2
J: TRBJ2-1
CDR3: CASSLVTGEQFF

V: TRBV12-5
J: TRBJ1-2
CDR3: CASGLAAAYGYTF

V: TRBV5-1
J: TRBJ1-2
CDR3: CASSAAEGPWGYTF

V: TRBV29-1
J: TRBJ1-1
CDR3: CSVQTGGAAEAFF

V: TRBV7-3
J: TRBJ2-7
CDR3: CASSTGTRPYEQYF

V: TRBV11-2
J: TRBJ2-5
CDR3: CASSLTPGGLETQYF

V: TRBV6-5
J: TRBJ2-3
CDR3: CASSYAGLITDTQYF

V: TRBV6-5
J: TRBJ1-5
CDR3: CASSLRVRQPQHF

V: TRBV4-1
J: TRBJ1-5
CDR3: CASSQTAREPQHF

V: TRBV30
J: TRBJ2-1
CDR3: CAWSSYGGRAPFYNEQFF

V: TRBV2
J: TRBJ1-1
CDR3: CASRGEQNTEAFF

V: TRBV4-3
J: TRBJ2-7
CDR3: CASSQDQQQGPSLSYEQYF

V: TRBV4-2
J: TRBJ2-1
CDR3: CASSLLAGKINEQFF

V: TRBV7-2
J: TRBJ1-3
CDR3: CASSPGGTGNTIYF

V: TRBV11-3
J: TRBJ1-3
CDR3: CASSLDRVGDTIYF

V: TRBV9
J: TRBJ2-1
CDR3: CASSTSGGSSYNEQFF

V: TRBV6-1
J: TRBJ2-3
CDR3: CASSEARGFGTQYF

V: TRBV7-3
J: TRBJ2-3
CDR3: CASSPRGNGADTQYF

V: TRBV18
J: TRBJ1-4
CDR3: CASSGLQGLNEKLFF

V: TRBV19
J: TRBJ2-1
CDR3: CASSMSSGSGNEQFF